This TCR beta chain is drawn from a study of blood T cell repertoires in COVID-19 (TCRdb year 2020). For context, the study as a whole: The collaborator samples originated in the United States, Italy and Spain and spanned the acute and convalescent phases of COVID-19. Subjects who had been exposed to COVID-19, were actively infected with it, or had recovered from it provided the deeply sampled blood TCRbeta repertoires that made up the dataset. The material from the prospective study consisted of cDNA or gDNA derived from T cells, B-cell-depleted T cells, or PBMCs. A de-identified subject ID, COVID-19 status, age in years and sex were almost always included in the sample metadata. The repertoires were made available in a free public database intended to serve as a resource for research on the immune response to SARS-CoV-2. The samples were drawn from the first 160 participants of the ongoing ImmuneRACE study and from 1,254 subjects provided by 6 global collaborators. Where HLA class I and class II types were available, the types were taken from metadata supplied by the sample provider, not from assay-based typing.

Participants in the prospective study were aged about 18 to 89 years, lived in about two dozen United States geographic areas, and enrolled through a virtual design. To assign participants to cohorts, the prospective study relied on clinical history that participants themselves reported in a screening survey and a study questionnaire. Recovered participants in ImmuneRACE Cohort 3 were defined as having two consecutive negative NP/OP PCR tests, clearance from a healthcare professional, or resolution of symptoms. Mobile phlebotomists in the prospective study collected whole blood, serum and a nasopharyngeal or oropharyngeal swab from every participant. Over a roughly 2-month period, participants in the prospective study had the option of providing additional blood draws and questionnaires. Before DNA extraction, prospective study blood samples were shipped either frozen or at room temperature. Points the paper makes about the study in general: The amount of clinical and demographic metadata varied by source and participant and was provided uncurated.

TCRbeta CDR3 regions were amplified from genomic DNA using the immunoSEQ Assay, a bias-controlled multiplex PCR. Per the authors' processing: Within the assay, amplification of reference gene primers was used to estimate how many nucleated cells each sample contained. Sequence reads were collapsed and filtered to measure the absolute abundance of every unique TCRbeta CDR3 rearrangement. For each sample, productive Simpson clonality was calculated by taking the square root of Simpson's diversity index across productive rearrangements. Held by TCRdb, this immuneACCESS table contains in-frame sequences only and omits some clones. Under half of the omission traces to an unresolved V gene where checked; the cause of the rest is unknown. V, J and clone size derive from that table, while D and trimming were established from the DNA sequence. This sample comprises 350,000 or so clones, 87% of them detected only once. The ten most abundant clones make up approximately 0.99% of the sample.

The table lists this clone with a few counts. This clone's antigen is unknown. No much larger clonotype is one base removed from it; base qualities were not supplied. CDR1 and CDR2, looked up from the germline V gene, are SNHLY and FYNNEI. Taken from cysteine to phenylalanine, the CDR3 has 14 residues. Only CDR3 DNA is held: 42 bases, read in frame from base 1. Trimming at the junction amounts to 2 bases on V and 6 bases on J, and the germline ends lie 14 bases apart. Sequencing used PBMCs or T cells enriched from blood (not recorded which). The sequence joins TRBV2 to TRBJ2-7; a tentative D match to TRBD2 spans 5 bases. The TCR was taken from a young woman who had recovered from COVID-19. The CDR3 corresponds to CASSESPVGGEQYF. The nucleotide sequence is TGTGCCAGCAGTGAATCGCCAGTAGGAGGCGAGCAGTACTTC.